The table lists the clone carrying this TCR beta chain with a few counts. Its antigen is unknown. This sample was taken from a study of vaccination effects on CD4 cells after COVID-19. Findings of the study overall: Among infection- and vaccine-induced clones, marked clonal contraction occurred late after vaccination.

Prior to sequencing, the ViraFEST assay stimulated PBMC with viral peptide pools, which expanded the antigen-specific CD4+ T cells. The authors isolated CD4+ T cells after 9 to 10 days of culture. Participants were vaccinated with two doses of either the BNT162b2 or mRNA-1273 vaccine. No vaccinee had earlier SARS-CoV-2 infection, and nucleocapsid antibodies were negative. A density of about 2.2 million PBMC per well was used; these cells were cultured with approximately 9.1 IU/ml IL-2 and about 9.4 ug/ml peptides. A half-medium replacement with IL-2 medium was carried out on days 3 and 7. Generated by immunoSEQ multiplex PCR, the TCRdb table keeps only in-frame clones and is missing some. The sample has roughly 59,000 clones, 75% to 85% seen once; the top ten hold about 2.1%. The sample was CD4+ T cells from PBMCs cultured with HCoV-OC43 spike peptides, taken after COVID-19 vaccination. Stated subset: HCoV-OC43 spike overlapping peptide pool stimulation. The TCR sequence derives from a human donor who received a COVID-19 vaccine.

The CDR3 region is CASRAFSGNTIYF. The CDR3 DNA is TGTGCCAGTAGGGCCTTCTCTGGAAACACCATATATTTT. The chain combines TRBV19 with TRBJ1-3; unclear D gene. Germline V lookup: CDR1 LNHDA, CDR2 SQIVND (reference sequence). The CDR3 spans 13 residues. The V end was cut by 6 bases, the J end by 0 bases, with 6 bases between.